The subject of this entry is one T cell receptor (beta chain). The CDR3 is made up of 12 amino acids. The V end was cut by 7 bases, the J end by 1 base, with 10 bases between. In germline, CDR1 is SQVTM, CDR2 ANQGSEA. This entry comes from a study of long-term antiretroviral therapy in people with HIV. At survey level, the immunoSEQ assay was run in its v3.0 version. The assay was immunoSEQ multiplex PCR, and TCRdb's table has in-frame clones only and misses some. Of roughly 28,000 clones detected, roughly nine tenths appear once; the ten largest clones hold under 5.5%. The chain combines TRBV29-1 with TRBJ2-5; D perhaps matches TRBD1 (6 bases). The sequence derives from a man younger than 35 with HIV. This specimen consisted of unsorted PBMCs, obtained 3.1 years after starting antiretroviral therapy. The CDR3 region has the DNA TGCAGCGGGTCGGACAGCCAAGAGACCCAGTACTTC. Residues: CSGSDSQETQYF.